These 12 T cell receptor beta chains came from one sample sequenced in a study of blood T cell repertoires in COVID-19. The protocol was immunoSEQ multiplex PCR, while the TCRdb copy is restricted to in-frame clones and leaves out a portion. This table holds some 65,000 clones, approximately 83% found once. The source material was peripheral blood. These receptors were taken from an older man with acute or convalescent COVID-19.

This rearrangement joins TRBV25-1 to TRBJ2-7, with D maybe TRBD1 (6 bases). Germline V gives CDR1 MGHDK, CDR2 SYGVNS. With 8 bases removed from V and 1 base from J, the gap between germline ends came to 12 bases. This CDR3 is 13 amino acids long. This CDR3 is CASAQTGSYEQYF. The CDR3 region has the DNA TGTGCCAGCGCCCAGACAGGATCCTACGAGCAGTACTTC.

The chain joins TRBV6-6 to TRBJ2-7; 8 bases line up with TRBD1. The V segment lost 6 bases and the J segment 6 bases; nucleotides outside the gene matches: 7. The CDR3 is made up of 13 amino acids. CDR1 is MNHNY, CDR2 SVGAGI, per germline (reference sequence). The CDR3 DNA follows: TGTGCCAGCAGGAAAACGACAGGGGCCGAGCAGTACTTC. The encoded protein is CASRKTTGAEQYF.

The V call is TRBV7-9, the J call TRBJ2-1, with D perhaps TRBD2 (6 bases). This CDR3 is 14 amino acids long. Germline assignment: CDR1 SEHNR and CDR2 FQNEAQ (reference sequence). Trimming stripped 5 bases from V and 6 bases from J, with 14 bases between. In DNA form, the CDR3 reads TGTGCCAGCAGCCTCGGCGGGATTATCAATGAGCAGTTCTTC. It specifies CASSLGGIINEQFF.

CDR3 DNA: TGTGCCAGCAGTGAAGTGGCTCACTATGGCTACACCTTC. Residues: CASSEVAHYGYTF. The chain combines TRBV6-1 with TRBJ1-2; D not certain. Trimming removed 1 base at V and 3 bases at J, with 6 bases between. The length of the CDR3 is 13 residues. Germline CDR1 reads MNHNS; CDR2 reads SASEGT.

This rearrangement joins TRBV9 to TRBJ2-3; the D gene is possibly TRBD1 (5 bases). Germline V lookup: CDR1 SGDLS, CDR2 YYNGEE. The V gene lost 1 base and the J gene lost 4 bases, with 16 bases spanning the gap. The length of the CDR3 is 16 residues. The CDR3 here is CASSVQGQGAADTQYF. DNA for the CDR3: TGTGCCAGCAGCGTACAGGGTCAAGGGGCAGCAGATACGCAGTATTTT.

V and J are TRBV4-3 and TRBJ1-5; D is unclear. Germline loops: CDR1 LGHNA, CDR2 YSLEER. This CDR3 is 13 amino acids long. The ends were cut back, 0 bases at V and 4 bases at J, with 4 bases in the middle. Here the CDR3 reads CASSQDINQPQHF. The CDR3, as DNA: TGCGCCAGCAGCCAAGATATTAATCAGCCCCAGCATTTT.

The V call is TRBV5-1, the J call TRBJ1-1; TRBD1 aligns across 9 bases. From germline, CDR1 is SGHRS and CDR2 YFSETQ. The CDR3 extends over 16 amino acids. V shed 5 bases and J 0 bases; nucleotides not matched to a gene: 8. The chain's CDR3 is CASRWGDRDMNTEAFF. DNA of the CDR3: TGCGCCAGCAGATGGGGGGACAGGGACATGAACACTGAAGCTTTCTTT.

V and J are TRBV7-2 and TRBJ2-7; tentative D call: TRBD2 (5 bases). Trimming took off 5 bases at V and 0 bases at J, with 14 bases between the two ends. Per germline, CDR1 SGHTA and CDR2 FQGNSA. CDR3 length equals 15 residues. The CDR3 nucleotides read TGTGCCAGCAGCCCCATTGAGGCGGGCTCCTACGAGCAGTACTTC. It is translated as CASSPIEAGSYEQYF.

The rearrangement uses TRBV6-2 or TRBV6-3 and TRBJ2-7; a weak D match, TRBD1 (6 bases). Germline assignment: CDR1 MNHEY and CDR2 SVGEGT. CDR3 size: 13 residues. Trimming removed 5 bases from V and 5 bases from J, with 13 bases in between. The CDR3 spells CASSGQGFHEQYF. The CDR3 nucleotides read TGTGCCAGCAGTGGCCAGGGGTTCCACGAGCAGTACTTC.

This clone turned up a few times. The chain has TRBV6-5 and TRBJ1-2; weak D call: TRBD1 (6 bases). Germline assignment: CDR1 MNHEY and CDR2 SVGAGI. The germline V and J ends were trimmed by 6 bases and 4 bases, with 12 bases remaining between them. The CDR3 is made up of 13 amino acids. Written as DNA, the CDR3 is TGTGCCAGCAGACTACAGGGCGGCTATGGCTACACCTTC. Translation gives CASRLQGGYGYTF.

This clone has a handful of counts. This sequence joins TRBV3-1 (or the pseudogene TRBV3-2) and TRBJ2-7; 15 bases map to TRBD2. This CDR3 spans 17 amino acids. Germline CDR1 is LGHDT and CDR2 is YNNKEL (reference sequence). The junction had 11 bases not matched to a gene; V was cut back by 4 bases and J by 7 bases. The CDR3 coding sequence is TGTGCCAGCAGCCGGGGGCCCGGGACTAGCGGGAGGAGAGAGCAGTACTTC. Translating gives CASSRGPGTSGRREQYF.

V and J are TRBV5-8 and TRBJ2-3; 10 bases line up with TRBD2. The V gene end was trimmed by 0 bases and the J gene end by 5 bases; junction bases not matched to a gene: 3. This CDR3 is 15 amino acids long. Germline values: CDR1 SGHTS, CDR2 YDEGEE. CDR3 in amino acids: CASSLESGRVDTQYF. In DNA, the CDR3 is TGTGCCAGCAGCTTGGAAAGCGGGAGGGTAGATACGCAGTATTTT.